The 19 T cell receptor beta chains reported below all come from one sample, sequenced in a study of blood T cell repertoires in COVID-19. Measured with immunoSEQ multiplex PCR; TCRdb has only the in-frame clones, and not every one. The sample shows 300,000 or so clones, under 95% of them seen only once. Input material: PBMCs or T cells enriched from blood (not recorded which). The source is a man aged 60-69 years who had recovered from COVID-19.

This chain joins TRBV2 and TRBJ2-2, with D perhaps matching TRBD1 (6 bases). CDR1 and CDR2 from the germline V gene are SNHLY and FYNNEI. Deletions cut 6 bases from V and 5 bases from J, with 19 bases between. This CDR3 spans 16 amino acids. The CDR3 loop is CASSPPGTGQTGELFF. CDR3 coding DNA: TGTGCCAGCAGCCCTCCCGGCACGGGACAAACCGGGGAGCTGTTTTTT.

V and J are TRBV19 and TRBJ1-1, with 7 nucleotides matching TRBD1. Trimming at V came to 6 bases and at J to 3 bases, leaving 7 bases not matched to a gene. Germline CDR1 reads LNHDA; CDR2 reads SQIVND (reference sequence). This CDR3 has 14 amino acids. The chain's CDR3 is CASRTGTADTEAFF. The CDR3 region has the DNA TGTGCCAGTAGGACCGGGACAGCGGACACTGAAGCTTTCTTT.

This chain links TRBV7-8 with TRBJ1-4; 9 nucleotides match TRBD1. The J segment lost 8 bases and the V segment lost 5 bases, leaving 12 bases of the junction unmatched. This CDR3 comprises 16 residues. Germline V gene data show CDR1 as SGHVS and CDR2 as FQNEAQ. CDR3 bases: TGTGCCAGCAGCCAACCCGCACAGGGGGCATGGGAAAAACTGTTTTTT. Translating gives CASSQPAQGAWEKLFF.

The V call is TRBV7-2, the J call TRBJ1-6; TRBD1 matches at 7 bases. This CDR3 spans 17 amino acids. V lost 5 bases, J lost 6 bases, and 13 bases stayed unmatched. The V gene's germline CDR1 is SGHTA and CDR2 FQGNSA. The DNA of the CDR3 is TGTGCCAGCAGCAAAACAGGGGTCGATACTTTTAATTCACCCCTCCACTTT. It is translated as CASSKTGVDTFNSPLHF.

This rearrangement joins TRBV15 to TRBJ2-7; 7 positions match TRBD2. Germline CDR1 reads LNHNV; CDR2 reads YYDKDF (reference sequence). This CDR3 is 16 amino acids long. V shed 0 bases, J shed 4 bases, and the junction held 9 bases outside the gene matches. Written as DNA, the CDR3 is TGTGCCACCAGCAGAGAGGGGGGGGTGCCATCTTACGAGCAGTACTTC. It encodes CATSREGGVPSYEQYF.

The chain employs TRBV9 and TRBJ1-2, with D possibly matching TRBD1 (6 bases). The germline gives CDR1 SGDLS, CDR2 YYNGEE. Trimming took 0 bases from V and 0 from J, leaving 27 bases between them. The CDR3 is 21 residues long. The CDR3 protein is CASSVDGRVRGETRANYGYTF. DNA for the CDR3: TGTGCCAGCAGCGTAGATGGTCGTGTCAGGGGAGAGACGCGCGCTAACTATGGCTACACCTTC.

This clone was recorded a few times. The chain links TRBV5-1 to TRBJ1-6, with 10 bases lining up with TRBD1. CDR1 SGHRS and CDR2 YFSETQ come from the germline V gene. CDR3 length equals 15 residues. With V trimmed by 0 bases and J by 7 bases, 1 base remained unmatched. CDR3 sequence (DNA): TGCGCCAGCAGCTTGGGGGGACAGGGGAATTCACCCCTCCACTTT. It specifies CASSLGGQGNSPLHF. Variable domain in full (rest from reference TRBV5-1 and TRBJ1-6): KAGVTQTPRYLIKTRGQQVTLSCSPISGHRSVSWYQQTPGQGLQFLFEYFSETQRNKGNFPGRFSGRQFSNSRSEMNVSTLELGDSALYLCASSLGGQGNSPLHFGNGTRLTVT.

This sequence joins TRBV30 and TRBJ1-3, with a weak D call TRBD1 (5 bases). Looked up from germline, CDR1 is GTSNPN and CDR2 is SVGIG (reference sequence). The V and J ends lost 0 bases and 2 bases respectively, with 11 bases between them. The CDR3 runs 15 residues. This CDR3 reads CAWSVSDIAGNTIYF. DNA of the CDR3: TGTGCCTGGAGTGTTTCGGACATCGCTGGAAACACCATATATTTT.

The chain uses TRBV5-6 and TRBJ2-3, with 9 bases matching TRBD2. This CDR3 region has 16 residues. Germline values: CDR1 SGHDT, CDR2 YYEEEE. J lost 1 base, V lost 5 bases, and 8 bases had no gene match. CDR3 in amino acids: CASSPSPSGGTDTQYF. Here the CDR3 DNA reads TGTGCCAGCAGTCCCTCTCCTAGCGGGGGCACAGATACGCAGTATTTT.

The DNA for the CDR3 is TGCGCCAGCAGCGGGGACATACGCACAGATACGCAGTATTTT. Amino acid sequence: CASSGDIRTDTQYF. This sequence joins TRBV10-1 and TRBJ2-3; D perhaps matches TRBD1 (6 bases). CDR3 length: 14 amino acids. Trimming pared 6 bases from V and 1 base from J, leaving 11 bases between. Germline V gene lookup returns CDR1 WNHNN and CDR2 SYGVQD (reference sequence).

The chain couples TRBV5-4 to TRBJ2-1, with 8 bases matching TRBD2. V was clipped by 6 bases and J by 7 bases; unmatched bases: 15. Germline CDR1 and CDR2: SGHNT and YYREEE (reference sequence). CDR3 length equals 16 residues. The CDR3 loop reads CASTFGSGGSRNEQFF. In nucleotides, the CDR3 is TGTGCCAGCACCTTCGGCTCGGGGGGGTCTAGGAATGAGCAGTTCTTC.

V gene TRBV5-1 combines with J gene TRBJ1-2; 7 positions match TRBD1. Germline CDR1 and CDR2: SGHRS and YFSETQ. The length of the CDR3 is 14 residues. With V trimmed by 3 bases and J by 3 bases, 5 bases remained unmatched. The CDR3 is CASSSQTGDYGYTF. Here the CDR3 DNA reads TGCGCCAGCAGCTCCCAAACAGGGGACTATGGCTACACCTTC.

The chain links TRBV10-3 to TRBJ2-2; 10 bases fit TRBD2. This CDR3 comprises 16 residues. From germline, CDR1 is ENHRY and CDR2 SYGVKD. Trimming at V came to 1 base and at J to 7 bases, leaving 6 bases not matched to a gene. CDR3 in amino acids: CAISEFPAGGSGELFF. The CDR3 DNA is TGTGCCATCAGTGAGTTTCCAGCGGGAGGGAGCGGGGAGCTGTTTTTT.

The chain is built from TRBV24-1 and TRBJ2-3, with 9 bases lining up with TRBD1. The length of the CDR3 is 18 residues. Trimming at V came to 3 bases and at J to 0 bases, leaving 9 bases not matched to a gene. Germline V gives CDR1 KGHDR, CDR2 SFDVKD. CDR3 sequence (DNA): TGTGCCACCAGTGATCCAAGACAGGGGGGAGCTAGCACAGATACGCAGTATTTT. Amino acids: CATSDPRQGGASTDTQYF.

This chain connects TRBV7-9 to TRBJ1-5; weak D call: TRBD1 (5 bases). CDR3 length: 13 amino acids. Trimming took 7 bases from V and 1 from J, leaving 8 bases between them. Germline values: CDR1 SEHNR, CDR2 FQNEAQ (reference sequence). The CDR3 DNA is TGTGCCAGCACCGGACACAGCAATCAGCCCCAGCATTTT. As protein: CASTGHSNQPQHF.

The CDR3 DNA reads TGTGCCAGCAGTTTACAGGGGACGGATCAGCCCCAGCATTTT. Its protein is CASSLQGTDQPQHF. The chain carries TRBV27 and TRBJ1-5; maybe TRBD1 (6 bases). From germline, CDR1 is MNHEY and CDR2 SMNVEV (reference sequence). This CDR3 contains 14 residues. V was cut by 2 bases and J by 5 bases, with 10 bases left in between.

V is TRBV7-9 and J is TRBJ2-7; 10 bases align to TRBD2. With V trimmed by 5 bases and J by 3 bases, 4 bases remained unmatched. The germline V gene encodes CDR1 SEHNR and CDR2 FQNEAQ (reference sequence). The CDR3 spans 14 residues. For the CDR3, the DNA is TGTGCCAGCAGCCCGGGACTAGCGAGCTACGAGCAGTACTTC. This sequence encodes CASSPGLASYEQYF.

The V gene is TRBV10-3, the J gene TRBJ2-5; 7 bases agree with TRBD2. CDR1 and CDR2 (germline): ENHRY, SYGVKD. The CDR3 consists of 17 residues. The J segment lost 7 bases and the V segment lost 5 bases, leaving 19 bases of the junction unmatched. In DNA form, the CDR3 reads TGTGCCATCAGTCCCCACGGGACTAACACGGGGGGAGCGACCCAGTACTTC. Its translation: CAISPHGTNTGGATQYF.

The chain uses TRBV13 and TRBJ2-1; tentative D call: TRBD2 (5 bases). The CDR3 has 15 residues. Germline V gives CDR1 PRHDT, CDR2 FYEKMQ (reference sequence). The V end was cut by 2 bases, the J end by 6 bases, with 14 bases between. CDR3 region: CASSLYSGGFNEQFF. The CDR3, as DNA: TGTGCCAGCAGCTTATACAGCGGAGGATTCAATGAGCAGTTCTTC.